The next 11 T cell receptor beta chains were all read from a single sample in a study of shared clonotypes between healthy human individuals. Clones were read by immunoSEQ multiplex PCR, and TCRdb kept only the in-frame ones, dropping some. The table lists roughly 570,000 clones, 98% of them singletons. CD45RO-negative, CCR7-selected cells formed the naive CD8 fraction, which excluded terminally differentiated effector memory CD45RA+ cells. The sample taken for sequencing was naive CD8+ T cells sorted from blood. The receptors derive from a man between 25 and 39 years old in good health.

J is TRBJ2-3 and V is TRBV7-9; D tentatively fits TRBD1 or TRBD2 (6 bases each). Trimming left V 3 bases short and J 6 bases short, with 16 bases between. Germline-derived CDR1 and CDR2 are SEHNR and FQNEAQ (reference sequence). The length of the CDR3 is 15 residues. The CDR3 DNA reads as TGTGCCAGCAGCTTCGGGGGCGCGATTATGGATACGCAGTATTTT. Its translation is CASSFGGAIMDTQYF.

The J gene is TRBJ2-3, the V gene TRBV28; 9 bases fit TRBD1. The CDR3 consists of 16 residues. The junction had 7 bases not matched to a gene; V was cut back by 4 bases and J by 2 bases. CDR1 MDHEN and CDR2 SYDVKM come from the germline V gene. The CDR3 DNA sequence: TGTGCCAGCAGTTCCACAGGGGGCTTTAACACAGATACGCAGTATTTT. Translating gives CASSSTGGFNTDTQYF.

The chain couples TRBV2 to TRBJ1-1, with D uncertain. The germline V gene has CDR1 SNHLY and CDR2 FYNNEI. The CDR3 totals 13 residues. Deletions cut 7 bases from V and 4 bases from J, with 13 bases between. The CDR3 here is CASIKIGSTEAFF. The CDR3 bases are TGTGCCAGCATCAAAATAGGGAGCACTGAAGCTTTCTTT.

The chain links TRBV5-6 to TRBJ2-3; D is ambiguous. CDR1 is SGHDT, CDR2 YYEEEE, per germline. Deletions cut 4 bases from V and 2 bases from J, with 14 bases between. This CDR3 contains 15 residues. The CDR3 sequence: CASSLRAENTDTQYF. CDR3 nucleotides: TGTGCCAGCAGCCTTAGGGCGGAGAACACAGATACGCAGTATTTT. The variable domain in full, with the rest retrieved from reference TRBV5-6 and TRBJ2-3, is DAGVTQSPTHLIKTRGQQVTLRCSPKSGHDTVSWYQQALGQGPQFIFQYYEEEERQRGNFPDRFSGHQFPNYSSELNVNALLLGDSALYLCASSLRAENTDTQYFGPGTRLTVL.

V and J are TRBV28 and TRBJ2-7; possibly TRBD2 for D (6 bases). CDR1 is MDHEN, CDR2 SYDVKM, per germline. The CDR3 is made up of 16 amino acids. V lost 2 bases to trimming and J lost 2 bases, with 16 bases between them. CDR3 residues: CASSLTGAGLTYEQYF. In DNA, the CDR3 is TGTGCCAGCAGTTTAACGGGTGCGGGACTTACCTACGAGCAGTACTTC.

The gene calls are TRBV7-6 and TRBJ2-1, with a possible D match to TRBD2 (6 bases). Germline assignment: CDR1 SGHVS and CDR2 FNYEAQ. Trimming left V 4 bases short and J 9 bases short, with 10 bases between. The length of the CDR3 is 12 residues. CDR3 residues: CASSSFGGEQFF. The CDR3 DNA is TGTGCCAGCAGCTCCTTCGGGGGTGAGCAGTTCTTC. Using reference TRBV7-6 and TRBJ2-1 for the parts outside the CDR3, the full variable domain is GAGVSQSPRYKVTKRGQDVALRCDPISGHVSLYWYRQALGQGPEFLTYFNYEAQQDKSGLPNDRFSAERPEGSISTLTIQRTEQRDSAMYRCASSSFGGEQFFGPGTRLTVL.

The chain joins TRBV5-8 to TRBJ2-3; possibly TRBD1 for D (6 bases). The CDR3 has 15 amino acids. CDR1 and CDR2 (germline): SGHTS, YDEGEE. V lost 6 bases, J lost 0 bases, and 14 bases lay in between. CDR3 loop: CASIDDRLSTDTQYF. Written as DNA, the CDR3 is TGTGCCAGCATCGATGACAGGCTAAGCACAGATACGCAGTATTTT.

The rearrangement links TRBV28 to TRBJ2-7; TRBD1 aligns across 10 bases. Unmatched junction bases numbered 20, after V lost 4 bases and J lost 2 bases. The CDR3 totals 20 residues. Looked up from germline, CDR1 is MDHEN and CDR2 is SYDVKM. The CDR3 loop is CASSSHWDRGAPTSPYEQYF. The CDR3 DNA sequence: TGTGCCAGCAGTTCCCACTGGGACAGGGGCGCACCCACTAGCCCCTACGAGCAGTACTTC.

The chain links TRBV11-2 to TRBJ1-2; D unresolved. V lost 0 bases, J lost 4 bases, and 9 bases lay in between. CDR3 length: 14 residues. CDR1 and CDR2 from the germline V gene are SGHAT and FQNNGV. The CDR3 DNA reads TGTGCCAGCAGCTTAGAGCCAGGTTCCTATGGCTACACCTTC. This translates into CASSLEPGSYGYTF.

The chain combines TRBV4-3 with TRBJ2-3, with 10 positions matching TRBD2. Germline CDR1 is LGHNA and CDR2 is YSLEER. With 0 bases clipped from V and 2 bases from J, the junction kept 5 bases outside the gene matches. This CDR3 is 17 amino acids long. The DNA for the CDR3 is TGCGCCAGCAGCCAAGATGGGACTAGCGCCAACACAGATACGCAGTATTTT. Translated: CASSQDGTSANTDTQYF.

This clone is a singleton in its sample. This chain uses TRBV6-5 with TRBJ2-2, with TRBD2 matching 8 bases. The CDR3 sequence is 15 residues long. Trimming took 6 bases from V and 4 from J; bases not matched to a gene: 7. The germline V gene has CDR1 MNHEY and CDR2 SVGAGI. CDR3 DNA sequence: TGTGCCAGCAGCCGAGAGCGGGAGCGCACCGGGGAGCTGTTTTTT. Protein product: CASSRERERTGELFF.